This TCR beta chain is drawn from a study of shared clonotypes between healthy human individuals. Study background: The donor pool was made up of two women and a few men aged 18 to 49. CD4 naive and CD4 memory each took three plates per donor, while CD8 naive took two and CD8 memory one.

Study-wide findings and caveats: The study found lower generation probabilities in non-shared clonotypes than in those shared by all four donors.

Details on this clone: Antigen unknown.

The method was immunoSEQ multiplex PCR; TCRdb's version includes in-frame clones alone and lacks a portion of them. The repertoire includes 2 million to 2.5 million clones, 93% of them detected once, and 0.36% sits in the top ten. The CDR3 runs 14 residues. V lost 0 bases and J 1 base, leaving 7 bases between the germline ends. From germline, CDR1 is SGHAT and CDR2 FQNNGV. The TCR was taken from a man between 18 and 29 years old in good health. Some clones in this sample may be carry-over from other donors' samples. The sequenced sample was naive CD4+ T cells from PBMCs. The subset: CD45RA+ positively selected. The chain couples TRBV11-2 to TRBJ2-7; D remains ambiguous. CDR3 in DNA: TGTGCCAGCAGCTTAGACAGGAATTCCTACGAGCAGTACTTC. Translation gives CASSLDRNSYEQYF.